This T cell receptor (beta chain) was documented in a study of T-cell reconstitution after alpha-beta-depleted transplantation in children. Construction of the TCRbeta library involved unique molecular identifiers. One entry per CDR3 protein results from TCRdb running MiXCR on the PCR reads. The sample holds around 800,000 distinct CDR3 sequences, approximately 15% seen once. Study-wide results and caveats: TCRbeta diversity was high at day 60 in some patients (a result of surviving recipient T cells and thymic progenitors). At around two months after transplant, the alpha-beta T cells were reportedly derived from several hundred expanded clones that came from non-depleted graft cells.

A few counts support this clonotype. Its antigen is as yet unknown. V lost 2 bases and J 2 bases, leaving 11 bases between the germline ends. The CDR3 consists of 14 residues. CDR1 is SGHDT, CDR2 YYEEEE, per germline. The genes are TRBV5-6 and TRBJ2-7; D remains unclear. Source: PBMCs, mostly from graft donor cells, taken 360 days after TCRalphabeta/CD19-depleted stem cell transplant. This clonotype originated in a male patient between 5 and 17 years old who had a stem cell transplant for acute lymphoblastic leukemia, so the T cells may come from the graft donor. The CDR3 DNA reads TGTGCCAGCAGCTTTTATTTCAGGACCTACGAGCAGTACTTC. Its protein product is CASSFYFRTYEQYF.